These 8 T cell receptor beta chains were sequenced from one sample in a study of blood T cell repertoires in COVID-19. Sequencing used immunoSEQ multiplex PCR; TCRdb keeps in-frame clones, though not all of them. The repertoire includes around 240,000 clones, 75% to 90% of them detected once, and 2.5% to 3.5% sits in the top ten. Source material: peripheral blood. These receptors came from a woman aged 25 to 39 who had recovered from COVID-19.

The chain is built from TRBV4-2 and TRBJ1-6; 7 bases are shared with TRBD1. There are 17 residues in the CDR3. Germline V gives CDR1 LGHNA, CDR2 YNFKEQ. V lost 0 bases, J lost 1 base, and 3 bases stayed unmatched. Written as DNA, the CDR3 is TGTGCCAGCAGCCAAGAAAGACAGGGATCCTATAATTCACCCCTCCACTTT. Its translation: CASSQERQGSYNSPLHF.

This chain connects TRBV7-3 to TRBJ1-5; 8 bases are shared with TRBD1. Germline trimming cut 5 bases from V and 5 bases from J; bases unmatched to any gene: 2. The germline V gene encodes CDR1 SGHTA and CDR2 FQGTGA. The CDR3 is 13 residues long. This chain's CDR3 is CASSADRDQPQHF. CDR3 in DNA: TGTGCCAGCAGCGCGGACAGGGATCAGCCCCAGCATTTT.

The rearrangement uses TRBV5-1 and TRBJ2-7, with TRBD2 as a possible D gene (6 bases). V was clipped by 4 bases and J by 1 base, with 12 bases between them. CDR3 length: 14 amino acids. The germline V gene has CDR1 SGHRS and CDR2 YFSETQ. CDR3 amino acids: CASSLSGRSYEQYF. CDR3 coding DNA: TGCGCCAGCAGCCTTAGCGGCAGATCCTACGAGCAGTACTTC.

The chain employs TRBV7-8 and TRBJ1-6; weak D call: TRBD1 (6 bases). Trimming removed 1 base from V and 10 bases from J, with 11 bases in between. Germline V gene sequence: CDR1 SGHVS, CDR2 FQNEAQ. The CDR3 totals 14 residues. The CDR3 DNA is TGTGCCAGCAGCTTAGACAGGGTAACATCACCCCTCCACTTT. This encodes CASSLDRVTSPLHF.

The gene calls are TRBV19 and TRBJ1-3; no definite D call. Germline CDR1 is LNHDA and CDR2 is SQIVND (reference sequence). V was trimmed by 7 bases and J by 0 bases, leaving 13 bases between them. The length of the CDR3 is 15 residues. The CDR3, as DNA: TGTGCCAGTAAGGTACGGGAGAGCTCTGGAAACACCATATATTTT. This gives the protein CASKVRESSGNTIYF.

The chain carries TRBV7-9 and TRBJ2-1, with 10 bases lining up with TRBD2. The CDR3 extends over 16 amino acids. Trimming removed 5 bases from V and 8 bases from J; junction bases left unmatched: 12. From germline, CDR1 is SEHNR and CDR2 FQNEAQ (reference sequence). The CDR3 region is CASSMGGVAGGYEQFF. CDR3 nucleotides: TGTGCCAGCAGCATGGGAGGGGTAGCGGGGGGTTATGAGCAGTTCTTC.

This chain joins TRBV10-3 and TRBJ1-2; the match to TRBD1 covers 7 bases. From germline, CDR1 is ENHRY and CDR2 SYGVKD. V lost 4 bases to trimming and J lost 8 bases; unmatched junction nucleotides: 7. The CDR3 is 13 residues long. CDR3 in DNA: TGTGCCATCAGTGTAGACAGGGTAGAAGGCTACACCTTC. As protein: CAISVDRVEGYTF.

This clone was detected once. V is TRBV5-1 and J is TRBJ1-1; TRBD1 is a possible D gene (6 bases). The length of the CDR3 is 16 residues. Per the germline V gene, CDR1 is SGHRS and CDR2 is YFSETQ. Trimming cost V 4 bases and J 0 bases, with 16 bases left between them. CDR3 coding DNA: TGCGCCAGCAGCAAGTCAGGGGTGGAGGTGAACACTGAAGCTTTCTTT. Its protein is CASSKSGVEVNTEAFF.